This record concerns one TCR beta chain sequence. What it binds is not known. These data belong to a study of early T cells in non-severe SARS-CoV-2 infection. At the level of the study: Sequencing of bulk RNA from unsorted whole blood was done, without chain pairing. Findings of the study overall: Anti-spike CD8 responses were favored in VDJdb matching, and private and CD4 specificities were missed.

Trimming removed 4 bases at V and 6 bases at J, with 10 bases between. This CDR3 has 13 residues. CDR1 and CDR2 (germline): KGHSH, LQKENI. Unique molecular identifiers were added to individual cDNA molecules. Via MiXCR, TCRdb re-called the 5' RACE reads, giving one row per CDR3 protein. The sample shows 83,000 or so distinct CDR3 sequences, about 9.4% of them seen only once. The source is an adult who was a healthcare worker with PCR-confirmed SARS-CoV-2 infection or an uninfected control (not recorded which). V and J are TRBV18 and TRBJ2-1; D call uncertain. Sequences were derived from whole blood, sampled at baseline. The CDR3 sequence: CASSLGPLNEQFF. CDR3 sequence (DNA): TGTGCCAGCTCACTCGGACCTCTCAATGAGCAGTTCTTC.